The source of this T cell receptor beta chain is a study of T cells expressing NK-cell markers. Study as a whole: According to the study, TCR beta repertoires originated from sorted CD3+CD56+NKG2C+, CD3+CD56+NKG2C- and CD3+CD56-NKG2C+ T cells. One of the eight sequenced donors was seronegative, whereas the other seven were HCMV-seropositive.

TCR beta cDNA was made by 5'RACE template switching with UMIs. TCRdb reworked the 5' RACE reads into one entry per CDR3 protein, no DNA. Its table records about 380,000 distinct CDR3 sequences. The CDR3 runs to 14 residues. Per the germline V gene, CDR1 is MNHEY and CDR2 is SVGAGI. This clonotype originated in a man aged 18-70 years in good health. Source material: blood T cells: a sorted CD56 or NKG2C T cell subset, CD4+ or CD8+ T cells, or bulk PBMC T cells (not recorded which). The chain is built from TRBV6-5 and TRBJ2-3; TCRdb calls TRBD1, which cannot be checked without DNA. CDR3 sequence reads: CASSSRRDTDTQYF.